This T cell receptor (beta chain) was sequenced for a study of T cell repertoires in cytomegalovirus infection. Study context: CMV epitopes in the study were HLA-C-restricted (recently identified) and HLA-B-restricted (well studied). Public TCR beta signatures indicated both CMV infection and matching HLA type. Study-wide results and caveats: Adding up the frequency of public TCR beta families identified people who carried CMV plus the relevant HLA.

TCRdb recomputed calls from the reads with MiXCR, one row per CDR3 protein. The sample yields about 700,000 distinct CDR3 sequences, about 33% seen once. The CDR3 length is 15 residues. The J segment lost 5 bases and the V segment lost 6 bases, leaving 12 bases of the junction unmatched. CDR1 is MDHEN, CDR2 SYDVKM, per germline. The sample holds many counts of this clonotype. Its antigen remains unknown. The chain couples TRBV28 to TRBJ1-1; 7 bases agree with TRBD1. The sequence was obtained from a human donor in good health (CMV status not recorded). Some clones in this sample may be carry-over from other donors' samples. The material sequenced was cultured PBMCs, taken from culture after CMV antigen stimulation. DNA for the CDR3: TGTGCCAGCAGCCACCTCAGGGGGGTGGCTACTGAAGCTTTCTTT. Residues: CASSHLRGVATEAFF.